Sequencing of this T cell receptor beta chain was carried out in a study of CD8 T cells in Susac syndrome. The overall study: Each patient with Susac syndrome, at the time of blood draw, was therapy-naive, on corticosteroids, or on intravenous immunoglobulin alone.

The V gene's germline CDR1 is SGHRS and CDR2 YFSETQ. Trimming cost V 1 base and J 9 bases; bases outside gene matches: 6. This CDR3 has 14 residues. When the RNA was reverse transcribed, random hexamers were used with an input of roughly 0.45 to 1 ug. Amplification of TCR beta CDR3 by immunoSEQ multiplex PCR spanned 54 Vbeta and 13 Jbeta. TCRdb re-called the immunoSEQ multiplex PCR reads with MiXCR, one entry per CDR3 protein. This table has about 90,000 distinct CDR3 sequences, approximately 96% appearing once. The sample was CD8+ T cells from PBMCs. V is TRBV5-1 and J is TRBJ2-1, with TRBD2 matching 8 bases. The TCR comes from a human donor with Susac syndrome. In DNA form, the CDR3 reads TGCGCCAGCAGCTTGCGAGAACTAGCGGTTGAGCAGTTCTTC. This gives the protein CASSLRELAVEQFF.